The 19 T cell receptor beta chains in this list originate from one sample, sequenced in a study of control samples from healthy donors and cancer patients. The table came from immunoSEQ multiplex PCR; TCRdb's copy has only in-frame clones and leaves some out. Counted here are about 100,000 clones, approximately 95% occurring once; the ten biggest clones make up roughly 8%. Sequences were obtained from blood. The receptors were gathered from a man aged 18 to 30 in good health.

This rearrangement joins TRBV9 to TRBJ2-1, with D perhaps matching TRBD2 (6 bases). Germline CDR1 and CDR2: SGDLS and YYNGEE. The CDR3 sequence is 14 residues long. Trimming removed 3 bases from V and 7 bases from J, with 14 bases in between. CDR3 residues: CASSGGTRKNEQFF. The CDR3 coding sequence is TGTGCCAGCAGCGGCGGGACCCGCAAAAATGAGCAGTTCTTC.

The rearrangement joins TRBV20-1 to TRBJ2-5; D unclear. Germline lookup yields CDR1 DFQATT and CDR2 SNEGSKA (reference sequence). The CDR3 totals 11 residues. V was pared by 0 bases and J by 9 bases, with 8 bases between. DNA for the CDR3: TGCAGTGCTAGAGACACGTGGGCCCAGTACTTC. Residues: CSARDTWAQYF.

The chain is built from TRBV5-8 and TRBJ1-4; D gene uncertain. V was shortened by 3 bases and J by 6 bases, with 12 bases between the two germline ends. This CDR3 contains 14 residues. Germline CDR1 SGHTS, CDR2 YDEGEE. CDR3 DNA: TGTGCCAGCAGCTCTGACGCGAACGATGAAAAACTGTTTTTT. It specifies CASSSDANDEKLFF.

The chain employs TRBV19 and TRBJ1-3; D remains unclear. The germline V gene has CDR1 LNHDA and CDR2 SQIVND (reference sequence). The CDR3 has 15 amino acids. The V gene lost 0 bases and the J gene lost 0 bases, with 6 bases spanning the gap. CDR3 in amino acids: CASSIERASGNTIYF. CDR3 nucleotides: TGTGCCAGTAGTATAGAAAGAGCCTCTGGAAACACCATATATTTT. The full variable domain, with the rest looked up from reference TRBV19 and TRBJ1-3, is DGGITQSPKYLFRKEGQNVTLSCEQNLNHDAMYWYRQDPGQGLRLIYYSQIVNDFQKGDIAEGYSVSREKKESFPLTVTSAQKNPTAFYLCASSIERASGNTIYFGEGSWLTVV.

The chain uses TRBV27 and TRBJ2-7; 7 nucleotides align to TRBD1. Germline CDR1 is MNHEY and CDR2 is SMNVEV (reference sequence). The ends lost 4 bases at V and 0 bases at J; junction bases unmatched: 9. The CDR3 is made up of 16 amino acids. Here the CDR3 DNA reads TGTGCCAGCAGTTCCAGACAGGGCCCAATCTCCTACGAGCAGTACTTC. As protein: CASSSRQGPISYEQYF.

The chain combines TRBV5-4 with TRBJ1-1; D call uncertain. The CDR3 runs to 12 residues. Germline CDR1 reads SGHNT; CDR2 reads YYREEE (reference sequence). V was clipped by 4 bases and J by 1 base, with 5 bases between them. As DNA, the CDR3 is TGTGCCAGCAGCCGAGCGAACACTGAAGCTTTCTTT. It yields the protein CASSRANTEAFF.

The V call is TRBV5-1, the J call TRBJ2-3, with TRBD2 identical over 12 bases. J was trimmed by 2 bases and V by 4 bases; bases with no gene match: 5. CDR3 length equals 16 residues. CDR1 and CDR2 from the germline V gene are SGHRS and YFSETQ. CDR3 in amino acids: CASSLGLAGPTDTQYF. The CDR3 DNA reads as TGCGCCAGCAGCCTTGGACTAGCGGGACCCACAGATACGCAGTATTTT.

This chain joins TRBV10-2 and TRBJ2-2, with D uncertain. From germline, CDR1 is WSHSY and CDR2 SAAADI. The length of the CDR3 is 16 residues. Trimming cost V 5 bases and J 6 bases, with 19 bases left between them. CDR3 DNA sequence: TGCGCCAGCAGTCTCTTTGGGCCCTCCCCCCCCGGGGAGCTGTTTTTT. It codes for CASSLFGPSPPGELFF.

The chain links TRBV2 to TRBJ2-1; TRBD2 agrees at 8 bases. Trimming cost V 4 bases and J 9 bases; bases outside gene matches: 11. The CDR3 runs to 15 residues. CDR1 SNHLY and CDR2 FYNNEI come from the germline V gene. The CDR3, as DNA: TGTGCCAGCAGTGCAGCTAGCGGGTCATCCTTTGAGCAGTTCTTC. Protein product: CASSAASGSSFEQFF.

The genes are TRBV6-5 and TRBJ1-2; D remains ambiguous. The CDR3 covers 13 residues. Germline V gives CDR1 MNHEY, CDR2 SVGAGI. Trimming removed 6 bases from V and 3 bases from J, with 11 bases in between. The CDR3 DNA follows: TGTGCCAGCAGGGTCTCGGCAGACTATGGCTACACCTTC. Encoded protein: CASRVSADYGYTF.

CDR3 amino acids: CASSPGNEQFF. The CDR3 nucleotides read TGTGCCAGCAGCCCAGGAAATGAGCAGTTCTTC. This rearrangement joins TRBV12-3 or TRBV12-4 to TRBJ2-1; D unclear. Trimming cost V 6 bases and J 7 bases, with 7 bases left between them. The length of the CDR3 is 11 residues.

This chain joins TRBV5-6 and TRBJ1-2, with 8 bases lining up with TRBD1. This CDR3 contains 16 residues. J gave up 4 bases and V 3 bases, and 11 bases lay outside the gene matches. Germline V lookup: CDR1 SGHDT, CDR2 YYEEEE. CDR3 sequence reads: CASSSIRQGTIYGYTF. In nucleotides, the CDR3 is TGTGCCAGCAGCTCAATTCGACAGGGGACCATCTATGGCTACACCTTC.

A few counts support this clone. The chain employs TRBV14 and TRBJ2-3; 10 bases fit TRBD2. Germline V gives CDR1 SGHDN, CDR2 FVKESK. V was pared by 2 bases and J by 0 bases, with 5 bases of the junction left unmatched. The CDR3 is made up of 17 amino acids. For the CDR3, the DNA is TGTGCCAGCAGCCAACTAGCGGGAGTGGTAAGCACAGATACGCAGTATTTT. Translating it yields CASSQLAGVVSTDTQYF. Supplemented by reference TRBV14 and TRBJ2-3, the full variable domain reads EAGVTQFPSHSVIEKGQTVTLRCDPISGHDNLYWYRRVMGKEIKFLLHFVKESKQDESGMPNNRFLAERTGGTYSTLKVQPAELEDSGVYFCASSQLAGVVSTDTQYFGPGTRLTVL.

This chain links TRBV5-1 with TRBJ1-2, with D maybe TRBD1 (6 bases). With 2 bases removed from V and 8 bases from J, the gap between germline ends came to 16 bases. CDR1 SGHRS and CDR2 YFSETQ come from the germline V gene. The CDR3 contains 14 residues. The CDR3 is CASSFLSTGAGYTF. CDR3 nucleotide sequence: TGCGCCAGCAGCTTCCTATCGACAGGAGCCGGCTACACCTTC.

V usage is TRBV12-3 or TRBV12-4 and J usage is TRBJ1-5; D not certain. The CDR3 loop spans 12 amino acids. The V and J ends lost 6 bases and 4 bases respectively, with 7 bases between them. As DNA, the CDR3 is TGTGCCAGCAGCCAGCCTAATCAGCCCCAGCATTTT. Translation: CASSQPNQPQHF.

V and J are TRBV19 and TRBJ2-7; tentative D call: TRBD1 (6 bases). Trimming removed 0 bases from V and 3 bases from J, with 9 bases in between. The CDR3 has 14 residues. In germline, CDR1 is LNHDA, CDR2 SQIVND (reference sequence). CDR3 DNA sequence: TGTGCCAGTAGTATAGATCTAGGGGGCTACGAGCAGTACTTC. Translation: CASSIDLGGYEQYF.

V and J are TRBV19 and TRBJ1-1, with D tentatively TRBD1 (6 bases). V gave up 5 bases and J gave up 3 bases, with 19 bases separating them. Germline V gives CDR1 LNHDA, CDR2 SQIVND (reference sequence). This CDR3 has 16 amino acids. CDR3 nucleotide sequence: TGTGCCAGTAGTCCGATGGGGGGGCGGTTGTACACTGAAGCTTTCTTT. Its protein product is CASSPMGGRLYTEAFF.

V is TRBV5-4 and J is TRBJ1-6; D unresolved. Germline V gene lookup returns CDR1 SGHNT and CDR2 YYREEE (reference sequence). V gave up 7 bases and J gave up 7 bases, with 12 bases separating them. CDR3 length: 13 residues. CDR3 protein: CASHRTENSPLHF. The CDR3, as DNA: TGTGCCAGCCATAGGACGGAGAATTCACCCCTCCACTTT. The complete variable domain, with remaining parts taken from reference TRBV5-4 and TRBJ1-6, reads ETGVTQSPTHLIKTRGQQVTLRCSSQSGHNTVSWYQQALGQGPQFIFQYYREEENGRGNFPPRFSGLQFPNYSSELNVNALELDDSALYLCASHRTENSPLHFGNGTRLTVT.

This CDR3 is CASSSDVNTEAFF. The CDR3 bases are TGTGCCAGCAGCTCGGATGTGAACACTGAAGCTTTCTTT. This rearrangement joins TRBV11-2 to TRBJ1-1; no definite D call. V was trimmed by 4 bases and J by 0 bases, leaving 6 bases between them. The CDR3 has 13 residues. CDR1 and CDR2 from the germline V gene are SGHAT and FQNNGV.